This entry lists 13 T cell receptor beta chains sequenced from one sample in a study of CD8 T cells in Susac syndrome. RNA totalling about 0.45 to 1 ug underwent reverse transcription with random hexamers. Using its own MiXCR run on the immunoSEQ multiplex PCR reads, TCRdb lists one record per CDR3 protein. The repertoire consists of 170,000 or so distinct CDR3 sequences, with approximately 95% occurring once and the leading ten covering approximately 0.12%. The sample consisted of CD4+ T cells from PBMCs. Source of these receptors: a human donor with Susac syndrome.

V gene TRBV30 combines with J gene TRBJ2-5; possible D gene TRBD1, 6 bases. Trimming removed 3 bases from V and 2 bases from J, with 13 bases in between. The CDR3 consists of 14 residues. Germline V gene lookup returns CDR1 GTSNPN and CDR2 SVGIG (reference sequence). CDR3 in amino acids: CAWRKQGDQETQYF. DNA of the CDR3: TGTGCCTGGAGGAAACAGGGAGATCAAGAGACCCAGTACTTC. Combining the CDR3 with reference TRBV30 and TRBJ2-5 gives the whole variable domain SQTIHQWPATLVQPVGSPLSLECTVEGTSNPNLYWYRQAAGRGLQLLFYSVGIGQISSEVPQNLSASRPQDRQFILSSKKLLLSDSGFYLCAWRKQGDQETQYFGPGTRLLVL.

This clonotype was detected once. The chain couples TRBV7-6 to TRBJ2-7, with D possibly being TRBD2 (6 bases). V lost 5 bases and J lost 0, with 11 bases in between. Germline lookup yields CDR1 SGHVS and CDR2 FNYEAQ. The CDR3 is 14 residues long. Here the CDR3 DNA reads TGTGCCAGCAGCAGCGTAGCGGACTCCTACGAGCAGTACTTC. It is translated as CASSSVADSYEQYF.

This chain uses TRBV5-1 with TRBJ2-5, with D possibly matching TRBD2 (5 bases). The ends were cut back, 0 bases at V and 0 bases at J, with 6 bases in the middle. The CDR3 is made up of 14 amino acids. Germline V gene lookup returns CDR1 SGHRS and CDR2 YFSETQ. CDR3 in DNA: TGCGCCAGCAGCTTGGGGACTCACCAAGAGACCCAGTACTTC. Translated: CASSLGTHQETQYF. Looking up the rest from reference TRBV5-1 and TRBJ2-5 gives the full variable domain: KAGVTQTPRYLIKTRGQQVTLSCSPISGHRSVSWYQQTPGQGLQFLFEYFSETQRNKGNFPGRFSGRQFSNSRSEMNVSTLELGDSALYLCASSLGTHQETQYFGPGTRLLVL.

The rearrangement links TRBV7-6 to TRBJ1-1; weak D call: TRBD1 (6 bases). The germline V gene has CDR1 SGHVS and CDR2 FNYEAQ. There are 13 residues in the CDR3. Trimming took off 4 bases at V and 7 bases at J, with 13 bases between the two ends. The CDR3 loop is CASSSIGGIEAFF. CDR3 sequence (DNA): TGTGCCAGCAGCTCGATAGGGGGGATTGAAGCTTTCTTT.

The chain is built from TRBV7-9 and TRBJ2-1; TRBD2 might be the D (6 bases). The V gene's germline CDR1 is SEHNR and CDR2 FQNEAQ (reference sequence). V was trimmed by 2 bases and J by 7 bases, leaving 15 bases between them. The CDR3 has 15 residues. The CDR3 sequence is CASSLLTEGGNEQFF. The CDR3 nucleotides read TGTGCCAGCAGCTTACTCACCGAGGGAGGAAATGAGCAGTTCTTC. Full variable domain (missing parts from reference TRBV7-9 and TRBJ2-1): DTGVSQNPRHKITKRGQNVTFRCDPISEHNRLYWYRQTLGQGPEFLTYFQNEAQLEKSRLLSDRFSAERPKGSFSTLEIQRTEQGDSAMYLCASSLLTEGGNEQFFGPGTRLTVL.

CDR3 loop: CASSLHGETQYF. The DNA of the CDR3 is TGTGCCAGCAGCTTGCATGGGGAGACCCAGTACTTC. The chain employs TRBV7-9 and TRBJ2-5; D gene unclear. The CDR3 runs to 12 residues. The germline CDR1 and CDR2 sequences are SEHNR and FQNEAQ (reference sequence). Trimming removed 3 bases from V and 5 bases from J, with 7 bases in between.

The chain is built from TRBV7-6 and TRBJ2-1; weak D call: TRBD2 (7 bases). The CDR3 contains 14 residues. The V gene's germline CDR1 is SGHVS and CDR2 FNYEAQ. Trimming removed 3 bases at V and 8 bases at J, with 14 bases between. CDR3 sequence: CASSFVRGRDEQFF. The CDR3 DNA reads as TGTGCCAGCAGCTTTGTGCGGGGGCGGGATGAGCAGTTCTTC.

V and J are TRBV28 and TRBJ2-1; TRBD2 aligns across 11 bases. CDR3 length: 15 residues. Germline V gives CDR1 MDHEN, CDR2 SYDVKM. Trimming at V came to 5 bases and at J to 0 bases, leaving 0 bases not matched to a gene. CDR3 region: CASSTSGSSYNEQFF. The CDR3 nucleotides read TGTGCCAGCAGTACTAGCGGGAGCTCCTACAATGAGCAGTTCTTC.

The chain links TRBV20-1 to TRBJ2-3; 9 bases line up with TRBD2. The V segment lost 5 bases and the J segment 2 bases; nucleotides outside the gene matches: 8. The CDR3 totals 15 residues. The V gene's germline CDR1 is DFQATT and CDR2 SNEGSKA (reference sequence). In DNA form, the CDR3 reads TGCAGTGCTCCTCCACGGACTAGCGTCACAGATACGCAGTATTTT. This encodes CSAPPRTSVTDTQYF.

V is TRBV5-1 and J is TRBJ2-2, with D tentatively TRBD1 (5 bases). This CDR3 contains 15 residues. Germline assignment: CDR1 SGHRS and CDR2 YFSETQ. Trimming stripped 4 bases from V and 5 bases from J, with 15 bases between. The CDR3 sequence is CASSKEGVPTGELFF. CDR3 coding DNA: TGCGCCAGCAGCAAAGAAGGGGTACCTACCGGGGAGCTGTTTTTT.

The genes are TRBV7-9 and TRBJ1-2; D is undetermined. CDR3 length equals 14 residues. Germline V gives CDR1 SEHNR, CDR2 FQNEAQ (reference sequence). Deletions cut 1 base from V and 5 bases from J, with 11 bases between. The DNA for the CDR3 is TGTGCCAGCAGCTTAGAAGTCGGGCAGTATGGCTACACCTTC. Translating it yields CASSLEVGQYGYTF.

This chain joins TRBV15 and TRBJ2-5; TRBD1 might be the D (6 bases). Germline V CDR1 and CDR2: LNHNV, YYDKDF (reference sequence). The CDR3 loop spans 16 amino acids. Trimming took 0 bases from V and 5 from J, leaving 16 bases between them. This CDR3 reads CATSRDQGTAEETQYF. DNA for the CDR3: TGTGCCACCAGCAGAGATCAGGGGACGGCGGAGGAGACCCAGTACTTC.

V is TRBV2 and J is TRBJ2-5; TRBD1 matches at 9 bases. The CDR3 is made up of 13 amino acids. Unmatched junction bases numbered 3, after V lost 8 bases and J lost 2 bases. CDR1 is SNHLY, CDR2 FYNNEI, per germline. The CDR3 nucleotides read TGTGCCAGCCTCGGACAGGGGCAAGAGACCCAGTACTTC. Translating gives CASLGQGQETQYF.